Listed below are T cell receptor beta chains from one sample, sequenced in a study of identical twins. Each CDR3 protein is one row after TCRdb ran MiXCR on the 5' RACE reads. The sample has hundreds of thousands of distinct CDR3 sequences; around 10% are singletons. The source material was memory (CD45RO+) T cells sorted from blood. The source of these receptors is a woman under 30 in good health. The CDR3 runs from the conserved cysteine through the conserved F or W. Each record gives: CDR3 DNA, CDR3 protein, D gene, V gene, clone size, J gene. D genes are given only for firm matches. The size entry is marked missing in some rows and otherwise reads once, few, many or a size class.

CDR3nt: TGTGCCAGCAGTTACACGAGGCCCTCCTACAATGAGCAGTTCTTC
CDR3aa: CASSYTRPSYNEQFF
d_gene: .
v_gene: TRBV6-5
abundance: .
j_gene: TRBJ2-1

CDR3nt: TGTGCCAGCAGCTTAAAGCCCGTCGGGGGCTCGAACACTGAAGCTTTCTTT
CDR3aa: CASSLKPVGGSNTEAFF
d_gene: .
v_gene: TRBV7-3
abundance: once
j_gene: TRBJ1-1

CDR3nt: TGTGCCAGCAGGAGGACTAGCGGGAGGCTAGGGTACTTC
CDR3aa: CASRRTSGRLGYF
d_gene: TRBD2
v_gene: TRBV27
abundance: many
j_gene: TRBJ2-7

CDR3nt: TGCAGTGCAAGGAGGGGGTACACAGATACGCAGTATTTT
CDR3aa: CSARRGYTDTQYF
d_gene: .
v_gene: TRBV20-1
abundance: .
j_gene: TRBJ2-3

CDR3nt: TGTGCCAGCAGTGTCGGGGTATGGGGCTACACCTTC
CDR3aa: CASSVGVWGYTF
d_gene: .
v_gene: TRBV2
abundance: few
j_gene: TRBJ1-2

CDR3nt: TGCGCCAGCACTTCTAATCGGGGGGGGCAAGAGACCCAGTACTTC
CDR3aa: CASTSNRGGQETQYF
d_gene: TRBD2
v_gene: TRBV5-1
abundance: once
j_gene: TRBJ2-5

CDR3nt: TGTGCCAGCTCACCCAGGGACAGCCTATTCAATGAGCAGTTCTTC
CDR3aa: CASSPRDSLFNEQFF
d_gene: TRBD1
v_gene: TRBV18
abundance: .
j_gene: TRBJ2-1

CDR3nt: TGTGCCAGCAGCGTAGTTCAGAACACTGAAGCTTTCTTT
CDR3aa: CASSVVQNTEAFF
d_gene: .
v_gene: TRBV9
abundance: .
j_gene: TRBJ1-1

CDR3nt: TGCGCCAGCAGACGTTTAGCGGATTCCTACAATGAGCAGTTCTTC
CDR3aa: CASRRLADSYNEQFF
d_gene: .
v_gene: TRBV5-1
abundance: many
j_gene: TRBJ2-1

CDR3nt: TGTGCCAGCAGCTTCGGGGGAGCGGGAGATACGCAGTATTTT
CDR3aa: CASSFGGAGDTQYF
d_gene: .
v_gene: TRBV7-9
abundance: .
j_gene: TRBJ2-3

CDR3nt: TGTGCCATCAGTGAGTCGAGACTAGCGGGAGGACGCGAGCAGTACTTC
CDR3aa: CAISESRLAGGREQYF
d_gene: TRBD2
v_gene: TRBV10-3
abundance: once
j_gene: TRBJ2-7

CDR3nt: TGTGCCAGCAGCTTCTTGCGGGAGTGGGAAAACATTCAGTACTTC
CDR3aa: CASSFLREWENIQYF
d_gene: TRBD2
v_gene: TRBV3-1
abundance: .
j_gene: TRBJ2-4

CDR3nt: TGTGCCAGCAGGGTCCACATTTCCACAGATACGCAGTATTTT
CDR3aa: CASRVHISTDTQYF
d_gene: .
v_gene: TRBV2
abundance: .
j_gene: TRBJ2-3

CDR3nt: TGTGCCAGCAGCCCCCGAAGGGACAAAAACATTCAGTACTTC
CDR3aa: CASSPRRDKNIQYF
d_gene: .
v_gene: TRBV2
abundance: few
j_gene: TRBJ2-4

CDR3nt: TGTGCCAGCAGTCAAGGGGTCAGCTCCTACAATGAGCAGTTCTTC
CDR3aa: CASSQGVSSYNEQFF
d_gene: .
v_gene: TRBV6-2/TRBV6-3
abundance: many
j_gene: TRBJ2-1

CDR3nt: TGTGCCAGCAGTTACGAACTAGCGGTTTACAATGAGCAGTTCTTC
CDR3aa: CASSYELAVYNEQFF
d_gene: TRBD2
v_gene: TRBV6-5
abundance: .
j_gene: TRBJ2-1

CDR3nt: TGTGCCACCAGTTCTGGGACAGGGTTTGTGGAGACCCAGTACTTC
CDR3aa: CATSSGTGFVETQYF
d_gene: TRBD1
v_gene: TRBV15
abundance: .
j_gene: TRBJ2-5

CDR3nt: TGTGCCAGCAGTTCGACAGGGGTGCGCGAAAAACTGTTTTTT
CDR3aa: CASSSTGVREKLFF
d_gene: TRBD1
v_gene: TRBV12-3/TRBV12-4
abundance: few
j_gene: TRBJ1-4

CDR3nt: TGTGCCAGCACCCGAGGGGGACTCGGGGGGCTGTTTTTT
CDR3aa: CASTRGGLGGLFF
d_gene: .
v_gene: TRBV9
abundance: .
j_gene: TRBJ2-2

CDR3nt: TGCAGTGCCCCCACTCCGGACATTTCCTACGAGCAGTACTTC
CDR3aa: CSAPTPDISYEQYF
d_gene: .
v_gene: TRBV20-1
abundance: many
j_gene: TRBJ2-7

CDR3nt: TGTGCCAGCAGCGTAGAGGGCCGGGAGACCCAGTACTTC
CDR3aa: CASSVEGRETQYF
d_gene: .
v_gene: TRBV9
abundance: many
j_gene: TRBJ2-5

CDR3nt: TGTGCCAGCAGTGGGAACTCCCTGGGGATTCAGTACTTC
CDR3aa: CASSGNSLGIQYF
d_gene: .
v_gene: TRBV3-1
abundance: .
j_gene: TRBJ2-4

CDR3nt: TGTGCCAGCAGCGTAGATGGCAGACCAGGGGCCAACGTCCTGACTTTC
CDR3aa: CASSVDGRPGANVLTF
d_gene: .
v_gene: TRBV9
abundance: many
j_gene: TRBJ2-6

CDR3nt: TGCGCCAGCAGCCAAGATCCCGCGGGGAGGGAAAAACTGTTTTTT
CDR3aa: CASSQDPAGREKLFF
d_gene: .
v_gene: TRBV4-1
abundance: few
j_gene: TRBJ1-4

CDR3nt: TGTGCCAGCAGCTTAAGACCAGCTACGCAGTATTTT
CDR3aa: CASSLRPATQYF
d_gene: .
v_gene: TRBV7-8
abundance: .
j_gene: TRBJ2-3

CDR3nt: TGTGCCAGCAGCGTAGCTACCGGGACTAACTATGGCTACACCTTC
CDR3aa: CASSVATGTNYGYTF
d_gene: .
v_gene: TRBV9
abundance: few
j_gene: TRBJ1-2

CDR3nt: TGCAGTGCTGGGGGACCTTCCCCCCGTGATACGCAGTATTTT
CDR3aa: CSAGGPSPRDTQYF
d_gene: .
v_gene: TRBV20-1
abundance: few
j_gene: TRBJ2-3